A selection of T cell receptor beta chains follows, all from one sample in a study of early T cells in non-severe SARS-CoV-2 infection. In TCRdb, the 5' RACE reads were re-called with MiXCR into one record per CDR3 protein. The sample lists around 57,000 distinct CDR3 sequences, 11% occurring once. The sequenced sample was whole blood. The receptors here all came from an adult who was a healthcare worker with PCR-confirmed SARS-CoV-2 infection or an uninfected control (not recorded which). Both conserved end residues are part of each CDR3. A D gene is named only where the DNA matches it firmly. Size is stated for part of the rows, as once, few or many counts, or as a class when the clone is expanded.

V: TRBV18
D: NA
J: TRBJ2-1
length: 15
size: many
CDR3: CASSPRGRAYNEQFF
DNA: TGTGCCAGCTCACCACGGGGCCGTGCCTACAATGAGCAGTTCTTC

V: TRBV20-1
D: TRBD1
J: TRBJ1-1
length: 13
size: many
CDR3: CSAPGTGWTEAFF
DNA: TGCAGTGCTCCCGGGACAGGGTGGACTGAAGCTTTCTTT

V: TRBV6-1
D: NA
J: TRBJ1-2
length: 13
size: many
CDR3: CASRRDGAGGYTF
DNA: TGTGCCAGCAGGAGGGACGGCGCGGGAGGCTACACCTTC

V: TRBV18
D: TRBD2
J: TRBJ2-1
length: 16
size: many
CDR3: CASSQLAGGSYNEQFF
DNA: TGTGCCAGCTCACAACTAGCGGGGGGTTCCTACAATGAGCAGTTCTTC

V: TRBV19
D: NA
J: TRBJ2-3
length: 16
size: NA
CDR3: CASSIPWRTSTDTQYF
DNA: TGTGCCAGTAGTATACCCTGGCGGACCAGCACAGATACGCAGTATTTT

V: TRBV7-2
D: NA
J: TRBJ2-3
length: 15
size: many
CDR3: CASSLVPLGTDTQYF
DNA: TGTGCCAGCAGCTTAGTTCCGCTGGGCACAGATACGCAGTATTTT

V: TRBV12-3/TRBV12-4
D: TRBD1
J: TRBJ2-3
length: 17
size: NA
CDR3: CASSPGTGWSDTDTQYF
DNA: TGTGCCAGCAGTCCAGGGACAGGGTGGTCGGACACAGATACGCAGTATTTT

V: TRBV6-5
D: NA
J: TRBJ1-3
length: 15
size: many
CDR3: CASSYSLQGSDTIYF
DNA: TGTGCCAGCAGTTACTCTTTGCAGGGCTCAGACACCATATATTTT

V: TRBV6-2/TRBV6-3
D: NA
J: TRBJ2-1
length: 14
size: many
CDR3: CASSYKGSLNEQFF
DNA: TGTGCCAGCAGTTACAAAGGGTCTCTCAATGAGCAGTTCTTC

V: TRBV7-2
D: TRBD1
J: TRBJ2-4
length: 16
size: few
CDR3: CASSFSPTGGVWVQYF
DNA: TGTGCCAGCAGCTTCAGTCCCACAGGGGGAGTTTGGGTTCAGTACTTC

V: TRBV3-1
D: TRBD1
J: TRBJ1-1
length: 14
size: few
CDR3: CASSQTQGPTEVFF
DNA: TGTGCCAGCAGCCAGACACAGGGGCCCACTGAAGTTTTCTTT

V: TRBV29-1
D: NA
J: TRBJ2-3
length: 13
size: few
CDR3: CSVELGWADTQYF
DNA: TGCAGCGTTGAACTGGGGTGGGCAGATACGCAGTATTTT

V: TRBV6-2/TRBV6-3
D: TRBD2
J: TRBJ2-1
length: 18
size: many
CDR3: CASSGGLAGFRSYNEQFF
DNA: TGTGCCAGCAGTGGAGGACTAGCGGGGTTCCGCTCCTACAATGAGCAGTTCTTC

V: TRBV30
D: NA
J: TRBJ1-1
length: 13
size: many
CDR3: CAWRNREWAEAFF
DNA: TGTGCCTGGAGGAACAGGGAATGGGCTGAAGCTTTCTTT

V: TRBV18
D: TRBD1
J: TRBJ2-5
length: 14
size: few
CDR3: CASSDGTGKETQYF
DNA: TGTGCCAGCTCAGACGGGACAGGCAAAGAGACCCAGTACTTC

V: TRBV2
D: NA
J: TRBJ1-5
length: 16
size: many
CDR3: CASSETRSQRTQPQHF
DNA: TGTGCCAGCAGTGAAACGAGGTCACAGAGGACGCAGCCCCAGCATTTT

V: TRBV29-1
D: NA
J: TRBJ2-5
length: 12
size: few
CDR3: CSVVQGTETQYF
DNA: TGCAGCGTTGTTCAGGGGACAGAGACCCAGTACTTC

V: TRBV7-9
D: NA
J: TRBJ1-1
length: 16
size: many
CDR3: CASSSPRRRTGSEAFF
DNA: TGTGCCAGCAGCTCTCCTCGTCGCAGGACCGGCTCTGAAGCTTTCTTT

V: TRBV7-8
D: TRBD2
J: TRBJ2-3
length: 16
size: large
CDR3: CASSSLAGGHTDTQYF
DNA: TGTGCCAGCAGCAGTTTAGCGGGGGGCCACACAGATACGCAGTATTTT

V: TRBV5-5
D: TRBD2
J: TRBJ2-1
length: 16
size: NA
CDR3: CASSFSSGGLYNEQFF
DNA: TGTGCCAGCAGCTTTTCCAGCGGGGGACTCTACAATGAGCAGTTCTTC

V: TRBV5-1
D: TRBD2
J: TRBJ2-2
length: 14
size: many
CDR3: CASSYGLDFGELFF
DNA: TGCGCCAGCAGCTACGGACTAGATTTCGGAGAGCTGTTTTTT

V: TRBV6-2/TRBV6-3
D: TRBD2
J: TRBJ2-1
length: 15
size: NA
CDR3: CASRKAGGLYNEQFF
DNA: TGTGCCAGCAGAAAGGCGGGGGGCCTCTACAATGAGCAGTTCTTC

V: TRBV5-1
D: NA
J: TRBJ2-5
length: 13
size: many
CDR3: CASSSLAMETQYF
DNA: TGCGCCAGCAGCTCGCTAGCGATGGAGACCCAGTACTTC

V: TRBV15
D: NA
J: TRBJ1-2
length: 16
size: NA
CDR3: CATSTANPQRNYGYTF
DNA: TGTGCCACCAGCACGGCGAACCCTCAGCGCAACTATGGCTACACCTTC

V: TRBV6-5
D: TRBD1
J: TRBJ2-7
length: 15
size: NA
CDR3: CASSLTGTGFYEQYF
DNA: TGTGCCAGCAGTTTAACCGGGACAGGCTTTTACGAGCAGTACTTC

V: TRBV9
D: TRBD1
J: TRBJ2-5
length: 15
size: many
CDR3: CASSARTGSLETQYF
DNA: TGTGCCAGCAGCGCCCGGACAGGGTCGTTGGAGACCCAGTACTTC

V: TRBV6-1
D: NA
J: TRBJ1-1
length: 13
size: NA
CDR3: CASSHPGVTEAFF
DNA: TGTGCCAGCTCTCACCCGGGGGTCACTGAAGCTTTCTTT

V: TRBV7-2
D: TRBD1
J: TRBJ2-1
length: 17
size: NA
CDR3: CASSLARQGYSYNEQFF
DNA: TGTGCCAGCAGCTTAGCGAGACAGGGATACTCCTACAATGAGCAGTTCTTC